The next 7 T cell receptor beta chains were all read from a single sample in a study of beta chain features in type 1 diabetes. As every portion of the isolated RNA was reverse transcribed, the sequencing read expressed TCRB transcripts. Here immunoSEQ multiplex PCR was the method, and the copy in TCRdb shows in-frame clones only, minus some. The sample yields roughly 310,000 clones, 8% to 13% seen once. The sample taken for sequencing was naive CD4+ T cells from blood. The receptors stem from a woman aged 25-40 years in good health.

This clone was observed a few times. The chain couples TRBV4-3 to TRBJ2-1; D might be TRBD2 (6 bases). This CDR3 spans 16 amino acids. In germline, CDR1 is LGHNA, CDR2 YSLEER. Trimming took off 0 bases at V and 4 bases at J, with 13 bases between the two ends. The CDR3 reads CASSQDSGLTYNEQFF. CDR3 sequence (DNA): TGCGCCAGCAGCCAAGATTCGGGACTTACATACAATGAGCAGTTCTTC.

This chain uses TRBV14 with TRBJ2-5; TRBD2 is a possible D gene (5 bases). Germline V gene data show CDR1 as SGHDN and CDR2 as FVKESK. The CDR3 is made up of 17 amino acids. Trimming pared 1 base from V and 4 bases from J, leaving 19 bases between. This CDR3 reads CASSQASVARDLETQYF. CDR3 DNA: TGTGCCAGCAGCCAAGCCTCAGTAGCGCGAGATTTAGAGACCCAGTACTTC.

This clone was seen a few times. In nucleotides, the CDR3 is TGTGCCAGCAGTGAAAAAAGGGGAAAACTGTTTTTT. It encodes CASSEKRGKLFF. The chain carries TRBV25-1 and TRBJ1-4; maybe TRBD1 (5 bases). This CDR3 contains 12 residues. Trimming shortened V by 2 bases and J by 10 bases, and 8 bases separated the two germline ends. Germline values: CDR1 MGHDK, CDR2 SYGVNS.

This chain links TRBV5-4 with TRBJ2-7, with 7 positions matching TRBD1. CDR3 length: 14 residues. Looked up from germline, CDR1 is SGHNT and CDR2 is YYREEE (reference sequence). The ends lost 4 bases at V and 4 bases at J; junction bases unmatched: 8. The CDR3 protein is CASSTSTGSYEQYF. The CDR3 nucleotides are TGTGCCAGCAGCACGTCGACAGGGTCATACGAGCAGTACTTC. Together with reference TRBV5-4 and TRBJ2-7, the CDR3 gives the full variable domain: ETGVTQSPTHLIKTRGQQVTLRCSSQSGHNTVSWYQQALGQGPQFIFQYYREEENGRGNFPPRFSGLQFPNYSSELNVNALELDDSALYLCASSTSTGSYEQYFGPGTRLTVT.

This clone was observed a handful of times. The V and J genes are TRBV29-1 and TRBJ2-2, with 7 bases identical to TRBD1. The length of the CDR3 is 14 residues. Germline assignment: CDR1 SQVTM and CDR2 ANQGSEA. V trimming: 6 bases; J trimming: 0 bases; junction bases outside the gene matches: 4. This CDR3 reads CSVGDSANTGELFF. The CDR3 DNA sequence: TGCAGCGTCGGGGACAGCGCGAACACCGGGGAGCTGTTTTTT.

This clone appeared a few times. This chain uses TRBV5-4 with TRBJ2-5; 12 bases are a match to TRBD1. The CDR3 contains 16 residues. Germline-derived CDR1 and CDR2 are SGHNT and YYREEE (reference sequence). V shed 0 bases, J shed 5 bases, and the junction held 5 bases outside the gene matches. This chain's CDR3 is CASSLGGTGGWETQYF. The CDR3 nucleotides read TGTGCCAGCAGCTTGGGCGGGACAGGGGGCTGGGAGACCCAGTACTTC.

This clone was detected a few times. V usage is TRBV7-3 and J usage is TRBJ2-7; the match to TRBD2 covers 14 bases. The CDR3 runs 15 residues. The trim removed 2 bases at V and 5 bases at J, leaving 2 bases unmatched. CDR1 is SGHTA, CDR2 FQGTGA, per germline. The DNA for the CDR3 is TGTGCCAGCAGCTTACGGACTAGCGGGAGGAACGAGCAGTACTTC. Translated: CASSLRTSGRNEQYF. Based on the CDR3 plus reference TRBV7-3 and TRBJ2-7, the full variable domain is GAGVSQTPSNKVTEKGKYVELRCDPISGHTALYWYRQSLGQGPEFLIYFQGTGAADDSGLPNDRFFAVRPEGSVSTLKIQRTERGDSAVYLCASSLRTSGRNEQYFGPGTRLTVT.